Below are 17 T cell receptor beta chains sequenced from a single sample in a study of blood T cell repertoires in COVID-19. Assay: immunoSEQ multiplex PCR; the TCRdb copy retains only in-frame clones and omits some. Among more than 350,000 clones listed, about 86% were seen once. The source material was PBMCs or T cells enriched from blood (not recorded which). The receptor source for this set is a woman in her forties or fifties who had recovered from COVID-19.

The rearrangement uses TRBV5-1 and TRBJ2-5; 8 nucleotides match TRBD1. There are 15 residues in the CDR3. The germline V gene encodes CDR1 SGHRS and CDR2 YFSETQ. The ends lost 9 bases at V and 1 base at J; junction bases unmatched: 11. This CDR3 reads CATAGPGTGQETQYF. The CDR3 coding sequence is TGCGCCACCGCGGGGCCCGGGACAGGCCAAGAGACCCAGTACTTC.

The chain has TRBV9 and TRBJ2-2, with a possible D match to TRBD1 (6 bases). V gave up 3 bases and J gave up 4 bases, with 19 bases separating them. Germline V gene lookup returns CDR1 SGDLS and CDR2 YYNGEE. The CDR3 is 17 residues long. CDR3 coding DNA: TGTGCCAGCAGCGCAGCAATACCGGGACAAGGCACCGGGGAGCTGTTTTTT. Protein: CASSAAIPGQGTGELFF.

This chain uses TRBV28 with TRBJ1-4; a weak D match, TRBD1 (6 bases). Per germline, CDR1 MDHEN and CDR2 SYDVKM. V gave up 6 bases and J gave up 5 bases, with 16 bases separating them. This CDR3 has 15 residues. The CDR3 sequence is CASSSQTGGNEKLFF. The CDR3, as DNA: TGTGCCAGCAGCTCCCAGACAGGAGGAAATGAAAAACTGTTTTTT. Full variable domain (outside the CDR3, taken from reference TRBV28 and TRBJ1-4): DVKVTQSSRYLVKRTGEKVFLECVQDMDHENMFWYRQDPGLGLRLIYFSYDVKMKEKGDIPEGYSVSREKKERFSLILESASTNQTSMYLCASSSQTGGNEKLFFGSGTQLSVL.

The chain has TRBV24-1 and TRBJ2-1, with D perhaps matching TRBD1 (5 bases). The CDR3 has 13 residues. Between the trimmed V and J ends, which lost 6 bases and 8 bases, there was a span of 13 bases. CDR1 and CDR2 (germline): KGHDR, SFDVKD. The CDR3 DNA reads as TGTGCCACCAGTCCTGCTAGGGGATATGAGCAGTTCTTC. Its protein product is CATSPARGYEQFF.

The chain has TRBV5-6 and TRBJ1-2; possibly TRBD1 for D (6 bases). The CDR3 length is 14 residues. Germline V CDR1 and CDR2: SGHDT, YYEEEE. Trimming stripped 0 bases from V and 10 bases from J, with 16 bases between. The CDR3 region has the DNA TGTGCCAGCAGCTTGGCTGGGACAAAGGGGGACTACACCTTC. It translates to CASSLAGTKGDYTF.

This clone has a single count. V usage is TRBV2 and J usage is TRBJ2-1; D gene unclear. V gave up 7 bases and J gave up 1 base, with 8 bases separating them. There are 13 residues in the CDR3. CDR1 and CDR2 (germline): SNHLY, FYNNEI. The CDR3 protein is CASNRVSYNEQFF. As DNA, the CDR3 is TGTGCCAGCAACCGGGTTTCCTACAATGAGCAGTTCTTC.

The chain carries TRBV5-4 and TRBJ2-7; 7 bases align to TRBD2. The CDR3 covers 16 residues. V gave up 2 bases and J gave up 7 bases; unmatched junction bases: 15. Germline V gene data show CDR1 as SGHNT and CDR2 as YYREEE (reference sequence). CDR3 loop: CASSFGSQGGIREQYF. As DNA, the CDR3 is TGTGCCAGCAGCTTTGGTAGCCAGGGAGGGATTCGGGAGCAGTACTTC.

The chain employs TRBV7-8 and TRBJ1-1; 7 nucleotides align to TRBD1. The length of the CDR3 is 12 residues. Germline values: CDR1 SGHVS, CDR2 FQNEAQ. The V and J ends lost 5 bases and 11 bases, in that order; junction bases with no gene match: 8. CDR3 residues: CASSPQGEKAFF. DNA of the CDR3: TGTGCCAGCAGCCCTCAGGGGGAAAAGGCTTTCTTT.

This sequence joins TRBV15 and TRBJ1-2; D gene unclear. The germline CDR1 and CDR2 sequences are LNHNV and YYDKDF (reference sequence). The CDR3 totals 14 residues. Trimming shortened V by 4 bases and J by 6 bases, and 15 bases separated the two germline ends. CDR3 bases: TGTGCCACCAGCATGAGTTGGAGTTCGGATGGCTACACCTTC. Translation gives CATSMSWSSDGYTF. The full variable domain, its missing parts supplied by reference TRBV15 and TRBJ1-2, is DAMVIQNPRYQVTQFGKPVTLSCSQTLNHNVMYWYQQKSSQAPKLLFHYYDKDFNNEADTPDNFQSRRPNTSFCFLDIRSPGLGDTAMYLCATSMSWSSDGYTFGSGTRLTVV.

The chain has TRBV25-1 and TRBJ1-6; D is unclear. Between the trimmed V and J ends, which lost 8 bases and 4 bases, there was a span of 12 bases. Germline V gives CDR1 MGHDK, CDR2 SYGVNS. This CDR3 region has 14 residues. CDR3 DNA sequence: TGTGCCAGCGCCACTCCGATTTATAATTCACCCCTCCACTTT. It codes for CASATPIYNSPLHF.

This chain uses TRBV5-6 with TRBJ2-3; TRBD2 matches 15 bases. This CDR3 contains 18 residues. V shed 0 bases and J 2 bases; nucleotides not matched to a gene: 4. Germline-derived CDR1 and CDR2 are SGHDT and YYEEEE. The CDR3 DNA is TGTGCCAGCAGCTTGGCGGGACTAGCGGGGGGAAACACAGATACGCAGTATTTT. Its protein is CASSLAGLAGGNTDTQYF.

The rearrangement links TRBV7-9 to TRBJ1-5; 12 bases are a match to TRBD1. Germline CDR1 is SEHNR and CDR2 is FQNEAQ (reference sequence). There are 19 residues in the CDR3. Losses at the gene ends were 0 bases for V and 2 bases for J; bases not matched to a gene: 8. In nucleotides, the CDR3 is TGTGCCAGCAGCTTAGCGTTGGGACAGGGGGCTTTTGGCAATCAGCCCCAGCATTTT. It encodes CASSLALGQGAFGNQPQHF.

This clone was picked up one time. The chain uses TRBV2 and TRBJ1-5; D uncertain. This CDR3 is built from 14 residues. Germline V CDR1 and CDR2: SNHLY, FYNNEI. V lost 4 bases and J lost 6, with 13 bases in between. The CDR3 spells CASSGVGGFQPQHF. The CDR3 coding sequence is TGTGCCAGCAGTGGGGTGGGAGGTTTTCAGCCCCAGCATTTT.

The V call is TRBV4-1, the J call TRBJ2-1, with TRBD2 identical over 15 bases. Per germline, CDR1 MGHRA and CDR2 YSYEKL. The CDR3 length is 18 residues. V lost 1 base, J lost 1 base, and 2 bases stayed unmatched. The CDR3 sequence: CASSQVGLAGGSYNEQFF. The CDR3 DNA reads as TGCGCCAGCAGCCAAGTGGGACTAGCGGGGGGTTCCTACAATGAGCAGTTCTTC.

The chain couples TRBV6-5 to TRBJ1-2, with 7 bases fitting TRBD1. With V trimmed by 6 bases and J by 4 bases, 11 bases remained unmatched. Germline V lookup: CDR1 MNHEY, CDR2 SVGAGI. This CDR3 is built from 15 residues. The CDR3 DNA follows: TGTGCCAGCAGGGTAGCCAGGGGGAGCGGCTATGGCTACACCTTC. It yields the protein CASRVARGSGYGYTF.

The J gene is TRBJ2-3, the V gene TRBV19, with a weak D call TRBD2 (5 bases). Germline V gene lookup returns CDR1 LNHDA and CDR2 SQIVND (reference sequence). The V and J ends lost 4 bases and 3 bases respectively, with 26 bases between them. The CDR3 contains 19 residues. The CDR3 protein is CASSSLSYEPRTGTDTQYF. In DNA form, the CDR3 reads TGTGCCAGTAGTAGTCTGAGTTACGAGCCCCGGACGGGAACAGATACGCAGTATTTT.

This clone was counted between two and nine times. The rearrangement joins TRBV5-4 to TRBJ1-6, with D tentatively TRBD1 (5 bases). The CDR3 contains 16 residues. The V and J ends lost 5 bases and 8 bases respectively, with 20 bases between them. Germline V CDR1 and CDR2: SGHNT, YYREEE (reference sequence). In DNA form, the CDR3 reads TGTGCCAGCAGTCCGGGGGGAGTTTTCCGGGATTCACCCCTCCACTTT. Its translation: CASSPGGVFRDSPLHF.